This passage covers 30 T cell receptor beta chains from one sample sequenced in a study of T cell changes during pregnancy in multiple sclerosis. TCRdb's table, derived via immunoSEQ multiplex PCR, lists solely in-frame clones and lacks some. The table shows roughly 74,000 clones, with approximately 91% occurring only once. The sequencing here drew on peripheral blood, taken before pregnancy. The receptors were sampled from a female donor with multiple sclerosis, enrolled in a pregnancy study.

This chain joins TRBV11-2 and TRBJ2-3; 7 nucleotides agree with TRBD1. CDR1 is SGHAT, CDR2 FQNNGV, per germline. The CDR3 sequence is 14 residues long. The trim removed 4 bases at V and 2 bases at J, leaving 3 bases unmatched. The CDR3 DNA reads TGTGCCAGCAGCTCTACAGGGGCCACAGATACGCAGTATTTT. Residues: CASSSTGATDTQYF. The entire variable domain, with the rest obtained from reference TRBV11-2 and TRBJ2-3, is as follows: EAGVAQSPRYKIIEKRQSVAFWCNPISGHATLYWYQQILGQGPKLLIQFQNNGVVDDSQLPKDRFSAERLKGVDSTLKIQPAKLEDSAVYLCASSSTGATDTQYFGPGTRLTVL.

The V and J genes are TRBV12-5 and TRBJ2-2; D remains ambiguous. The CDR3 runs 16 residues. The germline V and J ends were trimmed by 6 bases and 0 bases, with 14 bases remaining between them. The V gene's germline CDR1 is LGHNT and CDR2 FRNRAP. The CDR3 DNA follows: TGTGCTAGTGGATTACTACTCACACCGAACACCGGGGAGCTGTTTTTT. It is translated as CASGLLLTPNTGELFF.

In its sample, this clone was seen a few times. The CDR3: CAWSPGITEAFF. CDR3 nucleotides: TGTGCCTGGAGCCCAGGGATCACTGAAGCTTTCTTT. The V and J genes are TRBV30 and TRBJ1-1; weak D call: TRBD1 (5 bases). V was shortened by 3 bases and J by 4 bases, with 9 bases between the two germline ends. The CDR3 runs 12 residues. Germline V gene data show CDR1 as GTSNPN and CDR2 as SVGIG (reference sequence).

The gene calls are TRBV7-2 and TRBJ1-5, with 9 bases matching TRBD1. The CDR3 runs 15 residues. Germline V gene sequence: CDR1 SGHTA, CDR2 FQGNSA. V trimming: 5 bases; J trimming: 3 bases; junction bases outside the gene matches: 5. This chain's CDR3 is CASSRTGANNQPQHF. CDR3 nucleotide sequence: TGTGCCAGCAGCCGGACAGGGGCGAACAATCAGCCCCAGCATTTT.

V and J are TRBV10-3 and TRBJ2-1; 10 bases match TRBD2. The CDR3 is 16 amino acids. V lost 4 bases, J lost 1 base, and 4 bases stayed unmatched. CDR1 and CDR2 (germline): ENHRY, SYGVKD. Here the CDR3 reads CAISGTSGESYNEQFF. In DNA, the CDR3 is TGTGCCATCAGTGGGACTAGCGGAGAGTCCTACAATGAGCAGTTCTTC.

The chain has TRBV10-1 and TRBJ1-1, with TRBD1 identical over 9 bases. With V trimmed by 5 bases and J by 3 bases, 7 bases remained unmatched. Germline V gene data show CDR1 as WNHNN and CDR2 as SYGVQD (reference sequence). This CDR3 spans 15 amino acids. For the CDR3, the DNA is TGCGCCAGCAGTTCCGGGACAGGGTCGTACACTGAAGCTTTCTTT. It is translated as CASSSGTGSYTEAFF.

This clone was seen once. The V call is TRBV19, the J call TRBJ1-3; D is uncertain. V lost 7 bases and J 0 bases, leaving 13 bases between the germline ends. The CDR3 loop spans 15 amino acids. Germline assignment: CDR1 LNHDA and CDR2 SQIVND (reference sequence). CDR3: CASTIRTFSGNTIYF. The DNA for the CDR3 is TGTGCCAGTACCATACGAACTTTCTCTGGAAACACCATATATTTT.

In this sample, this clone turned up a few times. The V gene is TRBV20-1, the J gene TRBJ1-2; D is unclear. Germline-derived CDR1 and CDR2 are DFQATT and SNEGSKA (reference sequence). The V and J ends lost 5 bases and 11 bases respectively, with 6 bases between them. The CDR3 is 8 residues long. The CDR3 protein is CSADMYTF. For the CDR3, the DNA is TGCAGTGCTGACATGTACACCTTC.

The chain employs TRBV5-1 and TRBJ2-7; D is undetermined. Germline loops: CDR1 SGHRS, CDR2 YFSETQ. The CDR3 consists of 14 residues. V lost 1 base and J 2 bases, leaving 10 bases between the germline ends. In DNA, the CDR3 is TGCGCCAGCAGCTTGAATTCTGACACCTACGAGCAGTACTTC. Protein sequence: CASSLNSDTYEQYF.

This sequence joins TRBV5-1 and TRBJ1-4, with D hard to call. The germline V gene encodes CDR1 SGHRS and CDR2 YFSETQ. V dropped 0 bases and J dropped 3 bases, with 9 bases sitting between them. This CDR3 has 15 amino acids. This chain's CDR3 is CASSLADKSNEKLFF. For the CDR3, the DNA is TGCGCCAGCAGCTTGGCAGACAAGTCTAATGAAAAACTGTTTTTT.

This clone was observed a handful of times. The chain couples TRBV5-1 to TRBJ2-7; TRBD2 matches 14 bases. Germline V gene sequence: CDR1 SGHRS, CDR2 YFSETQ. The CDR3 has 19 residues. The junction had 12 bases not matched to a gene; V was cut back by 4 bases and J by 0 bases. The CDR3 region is CASSQGLAGAAAVSYEQYF. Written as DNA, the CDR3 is TGCGCCAGCAGCCAGGGACTAGCGGGAGCAGCGGCCGTCTCCTACGAGCAGTACTTC.

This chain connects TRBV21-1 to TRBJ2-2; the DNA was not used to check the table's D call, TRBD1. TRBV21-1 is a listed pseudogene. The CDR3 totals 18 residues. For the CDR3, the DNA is TGTGCCAGCAGCAAAGCCCAAGGGACAGGGGGCTTTAACGGGGAGCTGTTTTTT. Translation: CASSKAQGTGGFNGELFF.

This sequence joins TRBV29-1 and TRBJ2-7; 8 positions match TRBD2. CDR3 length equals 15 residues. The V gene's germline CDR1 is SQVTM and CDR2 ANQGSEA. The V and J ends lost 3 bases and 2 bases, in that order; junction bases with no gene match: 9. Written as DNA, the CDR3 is TGCAGCGTTGAGACCTGGGTTAGCGGGACCTACGAGCAGTACTTC. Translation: CSVETWVSGTYEQYF.

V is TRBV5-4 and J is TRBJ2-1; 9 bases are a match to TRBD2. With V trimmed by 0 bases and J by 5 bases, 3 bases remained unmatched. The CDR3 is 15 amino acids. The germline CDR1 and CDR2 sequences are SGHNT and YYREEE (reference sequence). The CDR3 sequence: CASSLGLAGHNEQFF. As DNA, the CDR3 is TGTGCCAGCAGCTTGGGCCTAGCGGGGCACAATGAGCAGTTCTTC.

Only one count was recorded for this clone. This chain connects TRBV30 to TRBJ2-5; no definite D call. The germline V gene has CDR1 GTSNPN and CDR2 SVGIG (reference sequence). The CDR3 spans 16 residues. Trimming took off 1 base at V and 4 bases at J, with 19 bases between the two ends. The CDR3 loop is CAWSDSYFNSGETQYF. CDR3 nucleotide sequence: TGTGCCTGGAGTGACAGTTATTTCAATAGTGGAGAGACCCAGTACTTC.

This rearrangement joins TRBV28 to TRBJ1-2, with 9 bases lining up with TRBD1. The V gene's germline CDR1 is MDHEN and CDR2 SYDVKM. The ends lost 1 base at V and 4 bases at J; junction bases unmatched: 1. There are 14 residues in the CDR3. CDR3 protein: CASSLLDRGYGYTF. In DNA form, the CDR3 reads TGTGCCAGCAGTTTATTGGACAGGGGCTATGGCTACACCTTC.

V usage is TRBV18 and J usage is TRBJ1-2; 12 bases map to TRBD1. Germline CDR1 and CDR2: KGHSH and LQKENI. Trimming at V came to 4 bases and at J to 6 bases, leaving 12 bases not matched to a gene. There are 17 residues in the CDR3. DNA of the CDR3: TGTGCCAGCTCACTAACCGGGACAGGGGGCGCGAGGAATGGCTACACCTTC. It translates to CASSLTGTGGARNGYTF. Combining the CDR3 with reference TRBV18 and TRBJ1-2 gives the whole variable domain NAGVMQNPRHLVRRRGQEARLRCSPMKGHSHVYWYRQLPEEGLKFMVYLQKENIIDESGMPKERFSAEFPKEGPSILRIQQVVRGDSAAYFCASSLTGTGGARNGYTFGSGTRLTVV.

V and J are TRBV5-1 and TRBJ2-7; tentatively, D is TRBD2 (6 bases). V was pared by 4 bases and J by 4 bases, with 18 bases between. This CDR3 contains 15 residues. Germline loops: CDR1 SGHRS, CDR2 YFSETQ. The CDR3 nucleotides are TGCGCCAGCAGCCTAATCGATGGAGCGGGTTACGAGCAGTACTTC. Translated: CASSLIDGAGYEQYF.

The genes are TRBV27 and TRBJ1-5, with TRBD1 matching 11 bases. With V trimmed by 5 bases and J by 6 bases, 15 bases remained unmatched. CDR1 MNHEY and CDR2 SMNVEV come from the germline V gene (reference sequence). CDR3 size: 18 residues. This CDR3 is CASSEVWTGGSQSQPQHF. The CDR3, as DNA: TGTGCCAGCAGTGAAGTGTGGACAGGGGGCTCCCAGAGTCAGCCCCAGCATTTT.

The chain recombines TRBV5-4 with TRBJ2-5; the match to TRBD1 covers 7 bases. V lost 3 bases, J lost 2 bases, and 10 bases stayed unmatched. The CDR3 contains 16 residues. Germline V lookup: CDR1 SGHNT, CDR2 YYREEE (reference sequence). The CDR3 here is CASSSSGTDPQETQYF. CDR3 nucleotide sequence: TGTGCCAGCAGCTCCTCCGGGACAGACCCACAAGAGACCCAGTACTTC.

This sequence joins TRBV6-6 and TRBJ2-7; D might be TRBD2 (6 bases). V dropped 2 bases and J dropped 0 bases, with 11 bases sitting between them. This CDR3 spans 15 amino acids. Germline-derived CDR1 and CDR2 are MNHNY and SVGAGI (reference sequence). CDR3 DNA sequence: TGTGCCAGCAGTTACGACCGGCGGGGCTCCTACGAGCAGTACTTC. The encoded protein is CASSYDRRGSYEQYF.

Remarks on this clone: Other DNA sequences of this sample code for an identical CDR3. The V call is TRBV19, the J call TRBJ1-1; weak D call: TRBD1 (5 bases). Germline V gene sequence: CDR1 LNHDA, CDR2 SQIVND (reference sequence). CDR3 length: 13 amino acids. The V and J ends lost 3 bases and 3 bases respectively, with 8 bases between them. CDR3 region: CASSIDRDTEAFF. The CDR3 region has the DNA TGTGCCAGTAGTATTGACAGAGACACTGAAGCTTTCTTT.

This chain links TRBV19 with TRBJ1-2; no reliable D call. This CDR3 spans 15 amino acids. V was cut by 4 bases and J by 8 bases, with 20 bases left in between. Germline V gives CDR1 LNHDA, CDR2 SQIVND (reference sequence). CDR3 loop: CASSRGNQPYSGYTF. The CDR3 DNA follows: TGTGCCAGTAGTAGAGGAAACCAACCTTACTCCGGCTACACCTTC.

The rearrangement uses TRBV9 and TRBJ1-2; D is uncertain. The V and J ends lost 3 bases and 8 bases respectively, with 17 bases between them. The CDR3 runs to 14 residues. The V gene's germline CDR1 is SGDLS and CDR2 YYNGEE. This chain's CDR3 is CASSAAQLAGGYTF. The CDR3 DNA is TGTGCCAGCAGCGCCGCCCAGTTGGCGGGGGGCTACACCTTC.

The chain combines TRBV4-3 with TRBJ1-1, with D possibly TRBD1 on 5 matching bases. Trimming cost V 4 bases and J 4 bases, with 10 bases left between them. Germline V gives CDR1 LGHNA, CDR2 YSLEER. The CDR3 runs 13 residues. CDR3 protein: CASSRGGITEAFF. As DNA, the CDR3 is TGCGCCAGCAGCCGGGGGGGGATCACTGAAGCTTTCTTT.

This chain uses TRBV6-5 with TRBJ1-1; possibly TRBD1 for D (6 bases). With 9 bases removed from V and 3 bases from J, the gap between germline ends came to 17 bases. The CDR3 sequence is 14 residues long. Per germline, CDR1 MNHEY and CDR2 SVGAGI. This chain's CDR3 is CARLQGRGDTEAFF. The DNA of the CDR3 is TGTGCCAGACTACAGGGCCGTGGGGACACTGAAGCTTTCTTT.

CDR3 nucleotide sequence: TGCAGTGCTAGAGTAGCGGGAGGCCAGTACTTC. Protein sequence: CSARVAGGQYF. The rearrangement joins TRBV20-1 to TRBJ2-5; 10 bases are shared with TRBD2. The CDR3 covers 11 residues. Trimming removed 1 base from V and 10 bases from J; junction bases left unmatched: 0. Per germline, CDR1 DFQATT and CDR2 SNEGSKA (reference sequence).

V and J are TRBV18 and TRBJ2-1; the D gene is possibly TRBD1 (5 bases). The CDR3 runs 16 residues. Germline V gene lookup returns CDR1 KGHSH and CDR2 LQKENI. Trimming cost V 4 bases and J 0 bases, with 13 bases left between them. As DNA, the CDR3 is TGTGCCAGCTCACGGAAACAGGAACCCTCCTACAATGAGCAGTTCTTC. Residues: CASSRKQEPSYNEQFF.

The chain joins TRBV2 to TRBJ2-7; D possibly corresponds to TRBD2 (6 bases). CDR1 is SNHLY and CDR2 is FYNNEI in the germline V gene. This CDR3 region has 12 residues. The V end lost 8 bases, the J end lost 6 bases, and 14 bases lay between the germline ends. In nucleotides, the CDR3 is TGTGCCAGCTCGGGGGAGTACGGCGAGCAGTACTTC. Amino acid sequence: CASSGEYGEQYF. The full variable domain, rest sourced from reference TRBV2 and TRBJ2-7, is EPEVTQTPSHQVTQMGQEVILRCVPISNHLYFYWYRQILGQKVEFLVSFYNNEISEKSEIFDDQFSVERPDGSNFTLKIRSTKLEDSAMYFCASSGEYGEQYFGPGTRLTVT.

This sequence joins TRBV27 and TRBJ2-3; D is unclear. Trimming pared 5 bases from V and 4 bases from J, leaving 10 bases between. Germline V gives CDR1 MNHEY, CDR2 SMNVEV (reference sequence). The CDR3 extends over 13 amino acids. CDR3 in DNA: TGTGCCAGCAGTACCCTAGGCCCAGATACGCAGTATTTT. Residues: CASSTLGPDTQYF.